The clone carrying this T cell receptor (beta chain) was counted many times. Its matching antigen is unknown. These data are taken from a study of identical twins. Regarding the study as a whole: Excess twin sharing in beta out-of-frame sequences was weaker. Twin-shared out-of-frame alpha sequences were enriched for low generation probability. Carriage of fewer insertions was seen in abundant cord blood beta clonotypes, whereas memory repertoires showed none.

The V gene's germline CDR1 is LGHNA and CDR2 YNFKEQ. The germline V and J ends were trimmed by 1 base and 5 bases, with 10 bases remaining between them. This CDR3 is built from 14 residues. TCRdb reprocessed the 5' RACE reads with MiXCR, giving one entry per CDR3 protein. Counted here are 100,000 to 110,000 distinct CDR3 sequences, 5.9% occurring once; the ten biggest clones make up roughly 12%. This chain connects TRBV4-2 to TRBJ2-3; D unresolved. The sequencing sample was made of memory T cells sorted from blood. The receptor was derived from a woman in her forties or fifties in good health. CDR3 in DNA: TGTGCCAGCAGCCAAGGACGCGATTTAGATACGCAGTATTTT. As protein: CASSQGRDLDTQYF.